The 2 T cell receptor beta chains given below trace back to one sample, sequenced in a study of a mutant IDH1 vaccine in newly diagnosed glioma. Only in-frame clones appear in the TCRdb table, and some are missing; sequencing was by immunoSEQ multiplex PCR. Of roughly 41,000 clones in the sample, more than 90% are singletons; the top ten hold 15% to 20%. Time point of the sample: baseline, week 1 (first vaccination visit). Treatment indicated: pre-vaccination baseline after standard-of-care therapy. The sequencing here drew on PBMCs, taken from a glioma patient treated with radiotherapy, temozolomide or both. These receptors came from a man between 18 and 29 years old with glioma.

J is TRBJ2-2 and V is TRBV4-3; 8 nucleotides agree with TRBD2. From germline, CDR1 is LGHNA and CDR2 YSLEER. The CDR3 extends over 16 amino acids. Germline trimming cut 0 bases from V and 7 bases from J; bases unmatched to any gene: 7. The CDR3 DNA sequence: TGCGCCAGCAGCCAAGAAACCGGGAGGGCTGACGGGGAGCTGTTTTTT. It is translated as CASSQETGRADGELFF.

This chain uses TRBV27 with TRBJ2-2; D call uncertain. V was cut by 0 bases and J by 5 bases, with 16 bases left in between. CDR3 length: 17 amino acids. Per germline, CDR1 MNHEY and CDR2 SMNVEV (reference sequence). CDR3 in amino acids: CASSLSMALGRTGELFF. CDR3 in DNA: TGTGCCAGCAGTTTATCGATGGCCCTGGGAAGGACCGGGGAGCTGTTTTTT.